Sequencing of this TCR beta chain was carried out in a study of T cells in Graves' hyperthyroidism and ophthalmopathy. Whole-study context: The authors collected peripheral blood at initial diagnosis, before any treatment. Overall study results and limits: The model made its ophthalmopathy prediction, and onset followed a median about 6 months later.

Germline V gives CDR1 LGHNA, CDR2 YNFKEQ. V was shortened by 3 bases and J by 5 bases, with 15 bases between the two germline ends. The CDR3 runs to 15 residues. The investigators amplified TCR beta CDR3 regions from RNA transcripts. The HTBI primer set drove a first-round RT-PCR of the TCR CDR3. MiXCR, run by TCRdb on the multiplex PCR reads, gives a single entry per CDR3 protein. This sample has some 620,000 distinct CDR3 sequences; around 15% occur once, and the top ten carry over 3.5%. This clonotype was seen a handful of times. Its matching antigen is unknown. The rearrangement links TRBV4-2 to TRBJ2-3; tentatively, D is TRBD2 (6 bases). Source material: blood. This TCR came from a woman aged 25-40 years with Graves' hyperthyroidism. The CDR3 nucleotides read TGTGCCAGCAGCCATCGGGAGATCGGTGGAGATACGCAGTATTTT. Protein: CASSHREIGGDTQYF.